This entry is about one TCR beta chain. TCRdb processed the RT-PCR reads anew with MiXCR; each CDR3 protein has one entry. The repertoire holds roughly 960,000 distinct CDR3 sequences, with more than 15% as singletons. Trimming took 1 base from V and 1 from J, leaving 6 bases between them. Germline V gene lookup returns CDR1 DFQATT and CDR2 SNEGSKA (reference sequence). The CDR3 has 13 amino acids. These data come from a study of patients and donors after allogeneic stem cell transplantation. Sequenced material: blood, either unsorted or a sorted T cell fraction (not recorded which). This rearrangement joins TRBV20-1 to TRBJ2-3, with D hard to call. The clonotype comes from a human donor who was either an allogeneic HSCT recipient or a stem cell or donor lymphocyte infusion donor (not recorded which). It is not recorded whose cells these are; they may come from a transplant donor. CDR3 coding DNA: TGCAGTGCTAGAGTAACTGGCACAGATACGCAGTATTTT. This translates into CSARVTGTDTQYF.